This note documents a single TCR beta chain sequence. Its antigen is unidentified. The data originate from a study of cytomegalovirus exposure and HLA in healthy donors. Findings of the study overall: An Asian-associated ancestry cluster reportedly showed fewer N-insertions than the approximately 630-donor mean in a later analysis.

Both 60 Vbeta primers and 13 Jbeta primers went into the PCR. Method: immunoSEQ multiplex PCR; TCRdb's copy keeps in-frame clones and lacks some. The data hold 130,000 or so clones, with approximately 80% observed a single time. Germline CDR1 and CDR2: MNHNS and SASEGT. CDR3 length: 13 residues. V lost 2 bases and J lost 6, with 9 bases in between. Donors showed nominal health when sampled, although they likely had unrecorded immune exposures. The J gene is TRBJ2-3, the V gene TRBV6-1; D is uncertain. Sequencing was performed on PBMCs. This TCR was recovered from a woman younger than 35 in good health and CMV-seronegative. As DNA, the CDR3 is TGTGCCAGCAGTGAATTCCTCGAGGATACGCAGTATTTT. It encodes CASSEFLEDTQYF.